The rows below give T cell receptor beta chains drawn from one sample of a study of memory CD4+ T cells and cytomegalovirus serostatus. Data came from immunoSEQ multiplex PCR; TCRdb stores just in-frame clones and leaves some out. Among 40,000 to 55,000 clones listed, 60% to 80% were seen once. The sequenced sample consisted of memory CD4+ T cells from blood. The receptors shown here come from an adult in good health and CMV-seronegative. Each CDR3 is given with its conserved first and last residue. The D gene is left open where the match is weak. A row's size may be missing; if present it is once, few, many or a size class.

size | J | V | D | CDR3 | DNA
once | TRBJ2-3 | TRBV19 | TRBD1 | CASSIAGGKTDTQYF | TGTGCCAGTAGTATAGCAGGGGGCAAGACAGATACGCAGTATTTT
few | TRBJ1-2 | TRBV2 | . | CASTPPYTF | TGTGCCAGCACCCCACCCTACACCTTC
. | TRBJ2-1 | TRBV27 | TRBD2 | CASSSAGTSEQFF | TGTGCCAGCAGTTCAGCCGGGACTAGTGAGCAGTTCTTC
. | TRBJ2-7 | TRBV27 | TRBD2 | CASSAAGGGYGQYF | TGTGCCAGCAGCGCAGCGGGAGGCGGGTACGGGCAGTACTTC
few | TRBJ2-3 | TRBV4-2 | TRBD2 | CASSQDGRTSATDTQYF | TGTGCCAGCAGCCAAGATGGCCGGACTAGCGCCACAGATACGCAGTATTTT
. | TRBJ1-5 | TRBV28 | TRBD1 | CASSRQQGARNQPQHF | TGTGCCAGCAGCAGGCAACAGGGGGCGCGGAATCAGCCCCAGCATTTT
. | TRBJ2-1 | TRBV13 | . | CASSTGQRSTNEQFF | TGTGCCAGCAGCACCGGACAGCGAAGTACCAATGAGCAGTTCTTC
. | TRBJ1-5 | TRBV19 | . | CASSSGQRTHQPQHF | TGTGCCAGTAGTAGCGGACAGCGTACGCATCAGCCCCAGCATTTT
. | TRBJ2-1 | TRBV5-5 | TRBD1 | CASRRTGIGRYNEQFF | TGTGCCAGCAGGCGGACAGGGATAGGACGGTACAATGAGCAGTTCTTC
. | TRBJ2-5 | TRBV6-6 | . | CASTDSFQETQYF | TGTGCCAGCACCGACAGTTTCCAAGAGACCCAGTACTTC
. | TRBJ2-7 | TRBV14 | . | CASSQASPRGEQYF | TGTGCCAGCAGCCAAGCAAGCCCGAGGGGCGAGCAGTACTTC
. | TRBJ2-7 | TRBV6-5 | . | CASSYSTWGEKQYF | TGTGCCAGCAGTTACTCGACTTGGGGAGAGAAGCAGTACTTC
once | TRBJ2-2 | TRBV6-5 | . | CASSRGQYTGELFF | TGTGCCAGCAGCCGAGGACAGTACACCGGGGAGCTGTTTTTT
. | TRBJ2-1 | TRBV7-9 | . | CASSLVWGSYNEQFF | TGTGCCAGCAGCTTAGTGTGGGGGAGCTACAATGAGCAGTTCTTC
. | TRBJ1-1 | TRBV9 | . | CASSVEQDHSAFF | TGTGCCAGCAGCGTAGAGCAGGACCACTCCGCTTTCTTT
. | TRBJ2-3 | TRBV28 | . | CASSTRLVPDTQYF | TGTGCCAGCAGTACACGACTGGTTCCAGATACGCAGTATTTT
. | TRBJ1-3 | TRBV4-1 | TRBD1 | CASSHLTGESGNTIYF | TGCGCCAGCAGCCATCTTACAGGGGAGTCTGGAAACACCATATATTTT
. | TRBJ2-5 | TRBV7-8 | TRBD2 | CASSLVLAGAALQETQYF | TGTGCCAGCAGCTTAGTACTAGCGGGAGCAGCCTTACAAGAGACCCAGTACTTC
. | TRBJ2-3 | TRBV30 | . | CAWSVAAATDTQYF | TGTGCCTGGAGTGTAGCGGCGGCAACAGATACGCAGTATTTT
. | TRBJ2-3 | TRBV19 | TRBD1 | CASRTGGRAQYF | TGTGCCAGTAGGACAGGGGGTCGGGCGCAGTATTTT
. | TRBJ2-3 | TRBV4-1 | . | CASSQNLLGQQYF | TGCGCCAGCAGCCAGAACCTCTTAGGCCAGCAGTATTTT
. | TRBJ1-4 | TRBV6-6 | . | CASSFGGINEKLFF | TGTGCCAGCAGTTTTGGGGGGATTAATGAAAAACTGTTTTTT
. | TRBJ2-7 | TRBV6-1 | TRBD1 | CASSDLTGGGEQYF | TGTGCCAGCAGTGATCTGACAGGGGGAGGCGAGCAGTACTTC
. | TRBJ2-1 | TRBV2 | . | CASSTGSPNEQFF | TGTGCCAGCAGTACAGGGTCCCCCAATGAGCAGTTCTTC
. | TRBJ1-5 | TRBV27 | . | CASSKTNGRLSNQPQHF | TGTGCCAGCAGCAAAACCAACGGACGCCTTAGCAATCAGCCCCAGCATTTT
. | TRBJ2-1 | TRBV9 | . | CASSPPWGLTNEQFF | TGTGCCAGCAGCCCTCCTTGGGGACTCACAAATGAGCAGTTCTTC
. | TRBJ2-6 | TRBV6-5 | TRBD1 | CASSPRQGTTNVLTF | TGTGCCAGCAGCCCCCGACAGGGAACGACCAACGTCCTGACTTTC
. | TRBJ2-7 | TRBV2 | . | CASKADSGEQYF | TGTGCCAGCAAGGCAGATTCGGGGGAGCAGTACTTC
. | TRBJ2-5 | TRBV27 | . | CASSLNGLVLKQETQYF | TGTGCCAGCAGTCTCAACGGACTCGTCCTAAAACAAGAGACCCAGTACTTC